The rows below give T cell receptor beta chains drawn from one sample of a study of blood T cell repertoires in COVID-19. Some clones are missing from TCRdb's copy, which holds only in-frame ones; the method was immunoSEQ multiplex PCR. The sample contains under 250,000 clones, less than 90% of which appear only once. Material: peripheral blood. These receptors all stem from a woman aged 70-85 years with active or convalescent COVID-19. CDR3s include the opening cysteine and the closing phenylalanine or tryptophan. Each record gives: J gene, clone size, V gene, D gene, CDR3 protein, CDR3 DNA. The D gene is left open where the match is weak. The size of a clone is reported for some rows only, either as once, few or many, or as a class for expanded clones.

TRBJ2-2 - TRBV18 - CASSPRGQLNTGELFF TGTGCCAGCTCACCACGAGGGCAGTTAAACACCGGGGAGCTGTTTTTT
TRBJ1-2 - TRBV27 - CASTPGFAAYGYTF TGTGCCAGCACCCCGGGTTTCGCGGCCTATGGCTACACCTTC
TRBJ2-1 - TRBV19 - CASSIQSGARYNEQFF TGTGCCAGTAGTATTCAGAGTGGGGCCCGCTACAATGAGCAGTTCTTC
TRBJ2-3 - TRBV28 TRBD1 CASYKQGADTQYF TGTGCCAGCTATAAACAGGGGGCAGATACGCAGTATTTT
TRBJ2-5 - TRBV2 - CASSSDSERVETQYF TGTGCCAGCAGTTCGGACAGCGAAAGGGTGGAGACCCAGTACTTC
TRBJ1-2 - TRBV27 TRBD1 CASSFEGGTGLGGYTF TGTGCCAGCAGTTTCGAGGGGGGGACAGGCCTCGGAGGCTACACCTTC
TRBJ1-2 - TRBV6-5 - CASSYSWAGGYTF TGTGCCAGCAGTTACTCGTGGGCGGGAGGCTACACCTTC
TRBJ1-6 - TRBV28 TRBD1 CASRRQGNSPLHF TGTGCCAGCAGGCGACAGGGGAATTCACCCCTCCACTTT
TRBJ2-5 - TRBV10-3 TRBD1 CAIKDRGETQYF TGTGCCATCAAGGACAGGGGGGAGACCCAGTACTTC
TRBJ2-1 - TRBV7-2 TRBD1 CASSYIRDRKNEQFF TGTGCCAGCAGCTATATCCGGGACAGAAAAAATGAGCAGTTCTTC
TRBJ2-2 - TRBV9 - CASSARAGSFTGELFF TGTGCCAGCAGCGCCAGAGCGGGTAGCTTCACCGGGGAGCTGTTTTTT
TRBJ1-1 once TRBV19 TRBD1 CASSIEAGGTEAFF TGTGCCAGTAGTATAGAGGCAGGGGGAACTGAAGCTTTCTTT
TRBJ1-2 - TRBV19 TRBD1 CASSIDQDRFYGYTF TGTGCCAGTAGTATAGATCAGGACAGGTTCTACGGCTACACCTTC
TRBJ2-2 - TRBV4-1 TRBD2 CASSQDWLAGYTGELFF TGCGCCAGCAGCCAAGATTGGCTAGCGGGTTACACCGGGGAGCTGTTTTTT
TRBJ2-1 - TRBV10-1 TRBD2 CASSESTSGYNEQFF TGCGCCAGCAGTGAGTCGACTAGCGGCTACAATGAGCAGTTCTTC
TRBJ1-1 - TRBV3-1/TRBV3-2 TRBD1 CASSPTWTGQMNTEAFF TGTGCCAGCAGCCCAACCTGGACAGGGCAGATGAACACTGAAGCTTTCTTT
TRBJ2-7 - TRBV5-4 - CASSSNPYGLAHEQYF TGTGCCAGCAGCTCTAACCCATATGGCCTAGCCCACGAGCAGTATTTC
TRBJ2-7 once TRBV10-1 TRBD2 CASSGTFGGEVYEQYF TGCGCCAGCAGCGGAACCTTTGGGGGGGAGGTCTACGAGCAGTACTTC
TRBJ2-7 - TRBV27 TRBD1 CASSLPGQGRYEQYF TGTGCCAGCAGCTTACCCGGACAGGGTCGCTACGAGCAGTACTTC
TRBJ2-7 - TRBV10-2 TRBD1 CASSESPGQYEQYF TGCGCCAGCAGTGAGTCGCCGGGACAGTACGAGCAGTACTTC
TRBJ2-7 - TRBV6-5 TRBD2 CASSLDQRGGWEQYF TGTGCCAGCAGTTTGGACCAGCGGGGGGGCTGGGAGCAGTACTTC
TRBJ1-1 - TRBV19 TRBD1 CASRGTGAEAFF TGTGCCAGTAGGGGGACAGGGGCAGAAGCTTTCTTT
TRBJ2-2 - TRBV5-4 - CASSLVLANTGELFF TGTGCCAGCAGCTTGGTACTAGCTAACACCGGGGAGCTGTTTTTT
TRBJ2-5 - TRBV19 TRBD2 CASSKGGAGGQETQYF TGTGCCAGTAGTAAAGGGGGAGCGGGGGGCCAAGAGACCCAGTACTTC
TRBJ2-3 - TRBV27 - CASSLPLCTDTQYF TGTGCCAGCAGTTTACCCCTTTGCACAGATACGCAGTATTTT
TRBJ1-2 - TRBV7-9 - CASSFAGDYGYTF TGTGCCAGCAGCTTCGCGGGGGACTATGGCTACACCTTC
TRBJ1-2 - TRBV5-6 TRBD1 CASRGQGRSYGYTF TGTGCCAGCAGGGGACAGGGAAGATCCTATGGCTACACCTTC
TRBJ1-3 once TRBV18 - CASSPRTDSGNTIYF TGTGCCAGCTCACCACGCACAGACTCTGGAAACACCATATATTTT
TRBJ1-1 - TRBV6-5 TRBD1 CASRGQRGTEAFF TGTGCCAGCAGGGGACAGAGGGGCACTGAAGCTTTCTTT
TRBJ1-6 - TRBV29-1 - CSVVEGSGSPLHF TGCAGCGTTGTTGAGGGATCCGGTTCACCCCTCCACTTT
TRBJ2-2 - TRBV7-9 - CASSSQGTGELFF TGTGCCAGCAGCTCGCAGGGTACCGGGGAGCTGTTTTTT
TRBJ2-1 - TRBV7-2 - CASSLVGGPYNEQFF TGTGCCAGCAGCTTAGTGGGCGGGCCGTACAATGAGCAGTTCTTC
TRBJ1-5 - TRBV6-5 - CASSYVDQPQHF TGTGCCAGCAGTTACGTCGATCAGCCCCAGCATTTT
TRBJ2-3 - TRBV12-2 - CASRITRQGELDTQYF TGTGCAAGTCGAATAACACGACAGGGAGAGTTGGATACGCAGTATTTT
TRBJ2-7 - TRBV15 TRBD1 CATSGNRGYEQYF TGTGCCACCAGCGGGAACAGGGGGTACGAGCAGTACTTC
TRBJ2-7 - TRBV27 - CASSLGLAHYEQYF TGTGCCAGCAGTTTAGGGCTAGCTCACTACGAGCAGTACTTC
TRBJ2-1 - TRBV28 TRBD1 CASSSGQYPRGNEQFF TGTGCCAGCAGTTCGGGACAGTACCCCAGGGGGAATGAGCAGTTCTTC
TRBJ2-2 - TRBV5-1 - CASSLRTGSNTGELFF TGCGCCAGCAGCTTGAGAACAGGTTCAAACACCGGGGAGCTGTTTTTT
TRBJ1-2 - TRBV12-3/TRBV12-4 - CASSLPGHSTF TGTGCCAGCAGCTTACCGGGACACAGCACCTTC
TRBJ1-6 - TRBV18 TRBD1 CASSPQTGANSPLHF TGTGCCAGCTCACCCCAGACAGGGGCTAATTCACCCCTCCACTTT
TRBJ1-3 once TRBV14 TRBD1 CASSPRTGGNTIYF TGTGCCAGCAGCCCCCGGACAGGAGGAAACACCATATATTTT
TRBJ1-4 - TRBV6-6 - CASRPGTVNEKLFF TGTGCCAGCAGACCCGGGACTGTTAATGAAAAACTGTTTTTT
TRBJ1-5 - TRBV19 - CASISQVNSNQPQHF TGTGCCAGTATAAGTCAGGTGAATAGCAATCAGCCCCAGCATTTT
TRBJ1-3 - TRBV5-5 - CASSLAADRISGNTIYF TGTGCCAGCAGCTTGGCAGCGGACCGGATCTCTGGAAACACCATATATTTT
TRBJ1-1 - TRBV21-1 - CASRGVSEAFF TGTGCCAGCAGAGGGGTTTCTGAAGCTTTCTTT
TRBJ1-2 - TRBV13 TRBD1 CASSFGTGPRVQGYTF TGTGCCAGCAGCTTCGGGACAGGGCCCCGTGTGCAGGGCTACACCTTC
TRBJ2-1 - TRBV6-6 - CASTNGGSNEQFF TGTGCCAGCACCAACGGAGGGTCCAATGAGCAGTTCTTC